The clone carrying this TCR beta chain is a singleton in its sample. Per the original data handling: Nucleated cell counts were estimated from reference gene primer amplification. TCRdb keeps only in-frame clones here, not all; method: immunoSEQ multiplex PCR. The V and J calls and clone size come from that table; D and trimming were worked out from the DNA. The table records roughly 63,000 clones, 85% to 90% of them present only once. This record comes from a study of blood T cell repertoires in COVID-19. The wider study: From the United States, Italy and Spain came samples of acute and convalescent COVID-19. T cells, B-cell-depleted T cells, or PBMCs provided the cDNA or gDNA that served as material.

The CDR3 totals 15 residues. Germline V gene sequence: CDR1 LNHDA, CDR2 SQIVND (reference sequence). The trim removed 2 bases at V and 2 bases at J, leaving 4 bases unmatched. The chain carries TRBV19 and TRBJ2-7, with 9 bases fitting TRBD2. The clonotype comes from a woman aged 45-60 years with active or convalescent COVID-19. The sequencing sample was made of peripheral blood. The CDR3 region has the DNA TGTGCCAGTAGTATACTAGCGGGACCCCCCTACGAGCAGTACTTC. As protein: CASSILAGPPYEQYF.